This is a list of T cell receptor beta chains from one sample in a study of cytomegalovirus exposure and HLA in healthy donors. Assay: immunoSEQ multiplex PCR; the TCRdb copy retains only in-frame clones and omits some. This sample has about 74,000 clones, with approximately 93% found just once. Sequenced sample: PBMCs. The source of these receptors is a man aged 18 to 29 in good health and CMV-seropositive. The CDR3 runs from the conserved cysteine through the conserved F or W. The D gene is left open where the match is weak. Clone size is not always given. Where it is, it says once, few, many or a class for expanded clones.

D: TRBD1
J: TRBJ1-2
V: TRBV28
size: .
DNA: TGTGCCAGCAGCTACCGGGACAGGGGAGGCTACACCTTC
CDR3: CASSYRDRGGYTF

D: TRBD2
J: TRBJ2-5
V: TRBV2
size: .
DNA: TGTGCCAGCACCGATTTAGCGGGAAAAGAGACCCAGTACTTC
CDR3: CASTDLAGKETQYF

D: TRBD2
J: TRBJ2-3
V: TRBV27
size: .
DNA: TGTGCCAGCACTGGGGGAACTAGCGGGTATACGCAGTATTTT
CDR3: CASTGGTSGYTQYF

D: .
J: TRBJ1-2
V: TRBV28
size: .
DNA: TGTGCCAGCAGTCCGGGACAAAGATTCAACTATGGCTACACCTTC
CDR3: CASSPGQRFNYGYTF

D: TRBD1
J: TRBJ1-2
V: TRBV6-5
size: .
DNA: TGTGCCAGCAGGGAGACAGGGTTCGGCTACACCTTC
CDR3: CASRETGFGYTF

D: .
J: TRBJ2-3
V: TRBV30
size: .
DNA: TGTGCCTGGAGTGTAAACTCGGGGGATTTCAATTTT
CDR3: CAWSVNSGDFNF

D: .
J: TRBJ2-7
V: TRBV7-2
size: .
DNA: TGTGCCAGCAGCCAGAAACAGGGATTTCCCTACGAGCAGTACTTC
CDR3: CASSQKQGFPYEQYF

D: .
J: TRBJ1-1
V: TRBV11-2
size: .
DNA: TGTGCCAGCAGCCCCCTAGGGAACACTGAAGCTTTCTTT
CDR3: CASSPLGNTEAFF

D: .
J: TRBJ1-5
V: TRBV21-1
size: .
DNA: TGTGCCAACTGGGGGGGGCAAACCTTGACCAGCAATCAGCCCCAGCATTTT
CDR3: CANWGGQTLTSNQPQHF

D: TRBD1
J: TRBJ2-3
V: TRBV7-3
size: .
DNA: TGTGCCAGCAGCTTCGGCAGGGGGACCACAGATACGCAGTATTTT
CDR3: CASSFGRGTTDTQYF

D: .
J: TRBJ2-7
V: TRBV6-1
size: .
DNA: TGTGCCAGCACCCTCTTCCAGGGGCGAGACGAGCAGTACTTC
CDR3: CASTLFQGRDEQYF

D: TRBD1
J: TRBJ2-7
V: TRBV19
size: .
DNA: TGTGCCAGTAGTAAGGACAGGGGCCCCTACGAGCAGTACTTC
CDR3: CASSKDRGPYEQYF

D: TRBD1
J: TRBJ1-5
V: TRBV7-6
size: .
DNA: TGTGCCAGCAGTTCCGGGACAGGGGTAGGTCAGCCCCAGCATTTT
CDR3: CASSSGTGVGQPQHF

D: TRBD1
J: TRBJ2-7
V: TRBV6-6
size: .
DNA: TGTGCCACCCTGGGGGGGACAGGGAGGTACGAGCAGTACTTC
CDR3: CATLGGTGRYEQYF

D: TRBD2
J: TRBJ2-1
V: TRBV27
size: .
DNA: TGTGCCAGCAGTATAGGACTAGCGGGATCGATGATCAATGAGCAGTTCTTC
CDR3: CASSIGLAGSMINEQFF

D: TRBD2
J: TRBJ2-3
V: TRBV6-1
size: .
DNA: TGTGCCAGCAGGCGGCTAGCGGGGACAACAGATACGCAGTATTTT
CDR3: CASRRLAGTTDTQYF

D: .
J: TRBJ2-5
V: TRBV28
size: .
DNA: TGTGCCAGCAGATCAGGGGGGCTGGATGAGACCCAGTACTTC
CDR3: CASRSGGLDETQYF

D: .
J: TRBJ1-1
V: TRBV5-1
size: .
DNA: TGCGCCAGCAGCTCTACGGGGGTCCAGAACACTGAAGCTTTCTTT
CDR3: CASSSTGVQNTEAFF

D: .
J: TRBJ2-7
V: TRBV5-1
size: few
DNA: TGCGCCAGCAGCGGGACTCCCCATTACGAGCAGTACTTC
CDR3: CASSGTPHYEQYF

D: .
J: TRBJ2-7
V: TRBV27
size: once
DNA: TGTGCCAGCAGTTTTAGGGGCTCCTACGAGCAGTACTTC
CDR3: CASSFRGSYEQYF

D: TRBD1
J: TRBJ1-1
V: TRBV4-2
size: .
DNA: TGTGCCAGCAGCCCCGAGACAGGGGCGAACACTGAAGCTTTCTTT
CDR3: CASSPETGANTEAFF

D: .
J: TRBJ2-7
V: TRBV28
size: .
DNA: TGTGCCAGCAGGTCCTCCTCCTACGAGCAGTACTTC
CDR3: CASRSSSYEQYF

D: TRBD2
J: TRBJ2-3
V: TRBV2
size: .
DNA: TGTGCCAGAGGGACTAGCGGCACAGATACGCAGTATTTT
CDR3: CARGTSGTDTQYF

D: TRBD1
J: TRBJ1-2
V: TRBV18
size: .
DNA: TGTGCCAGCTCACCAAATCTCGGGACAGAGGCCTATGGCTACACCTTC
CDR3: CASSPNLGTEAYGYTF

D: .
J: TRBJ1-5
V: TRBV27
size: .
DNA: TGTGCCAGCGGTAAAAACTATCAGCCCCAGCATTTT
CDR3: CASGKNYQPQHF

D: TRBD2
J: TRBJ2-1
V: TRBV10-1
size: .
DNA: TGCGCCAGCAGTCTTAGGAGCGGGAGGGGAGTCGCCTACAATGAGCAGTTCTTC
CDR3: CASSLRSGRGVAYNEQFF

D: .
J: TRBJ1-5
V: TRBV19
size: .
DNA: TGTGCCAGTAGTATGACTTCGGGGGGCGGTCAGCCCCAGCATTTT
CDR3: CASSMTSGGGQPQHF